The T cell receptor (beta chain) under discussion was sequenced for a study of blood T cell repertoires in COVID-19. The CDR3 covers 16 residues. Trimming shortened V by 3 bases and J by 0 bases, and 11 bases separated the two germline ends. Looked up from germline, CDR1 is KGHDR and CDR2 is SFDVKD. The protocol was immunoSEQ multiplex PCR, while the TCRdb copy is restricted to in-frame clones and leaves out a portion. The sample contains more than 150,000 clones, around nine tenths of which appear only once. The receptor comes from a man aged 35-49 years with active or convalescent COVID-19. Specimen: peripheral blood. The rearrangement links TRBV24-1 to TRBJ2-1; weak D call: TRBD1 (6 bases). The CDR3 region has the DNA TGTGCCACCAGTGATATGAGGGGGTCCTCCTACAATGAGCAGTTCTTC. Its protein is CATSDMRGSSYNEQFF.